This is a list of T cell receptor beta chains from one sample in a study of cytotoxic CD8 clonotypes in ibrutinib-treated CLL. Sequenced by immunoSEQ multiplex PCR; TCRdb stores in-frame clones only, minus some. The top ten hold approximately 7% of the sample, which has a few hundred thousand clones, about 80% seen once. The sequencing here drew on PBMCs, taken before ibrutinib treatment. The receptors come from a human donor with chronic lymphocytic leukemia. Both conserved end residues are trimmed from each CDR3. The order of the fields is V gene, J gene, CDR3 protein.

TRBV9,TRBJ1-4,ASSRGQGGEKLF
TRBV11-2,TRBJ1-2,ASSLGTTGYGYT
TRBV6-5,TRBJ2-1,ASRNREDEQF
TRBV18,TRBJ2-5,ASSPPGLRETQY
TRBV9,TRBJ1-2,ASSARHGGYT
TRBV5-6,TRBJ1-5,ASSLGLNQPQH
TRBV13,TRBJ2-5,ASSFQGEQETQY
TRBV7-9,TRBJ2-7,ASSLWAGSFYEQY
TRBV7-2,TRBJ1-1,ASGVVVLTEAF
TRBV27,TRBJ2-3,ASSPGTSLTNTQY
TRBV27,TRBJ1-2,ASGPRTLPNYGYT
TRBV29-1,TRBJ2-1,SALPNGGYGNEQF
TRBV4-2,TRBJ2-5,ASSRNDRDETQY
TRBV7-8,TRBJ2-7,ASSLVFGTSKYEQY
TRBV7-9,TRBJ2-7,ASSQVAGNTYEQY
TRBV9,TRBJ2-1,ASSGTGTGSSYNEQF
TRBV18,TRBJ1-3,ASSPTGYGNTIY
TRBV4-2,TRBJ2-7,ASSQATSGVYEQY
TRBV6-6,TRBJ2-1,ASSPYDNEQF
TRBV19,TRBJ1-5,ASSMPGGHYYQPQH
TRBV12-5,TRBJ1-1,ASGLQTPDTEAF
TRBV7-9,TRBJ2-5,ASSLGPGWETQY
TRBV27,TRBJ2-7,ASSLLQGHEQY
TRBV28,TRBJ2-1,ASNKVGHEQF
TRBV28,TRBJ2-5,ASRTVNQETQY
TRBV11-2,TRBJ2-3,ASTPTIGSRGKVDTQY
TRBV20-1,TRBJ2-7,SAGGHEQY
TRBV7-8,TRBJ2-7,ASRTSPHGTGMYEQY
TRBV7-9,TRBJ1-4,ASSPNDIATNEKLF
TRBV29-1,TRBJ2-7,SVDEREGRGEQY
TRBV27,TRBJ2-7,ASSPALTGNEQY
TRBV7-3,TRBJ1-2,ASSLMGDYGYT
TRBV7-2,TRBJ2-5,ASSLIAGVETQY
TRBV19,TRBJ2-7,ASSRSGVSYEQY
TRBV11-3,TRBJ1-5,ASSPKDSSNQPQH
TRBV28,TRBJ2-2,ASSPGTSGGMGELF
TRBV1,TRBJ2-3,TSSQDNRDCRTDTQY
TRBV6-5,TRBJ2-4,ASSERTGTDIQY
TRBV6-5,TRBJ2-7,ASSYSPYEQY
TRBV30,TRBJ1-1,AWCREQRNTEAF
TRBV9,TRBJ2-3,ASSATGTSTDTQY
TRBV7-2,TRBJ1-4,ASRPTGVGNEKLF
TRBV28,TRBJ1-5,ASSPQGSNQPQH
TRBV7-2,TRBJ2-1,ASSQGRHNEQF
TRBV5-1,TRBJ2-7,ASSARQSSYEQY
TRBV5-1,TRBJ2-7,ASSSMDKGQPFVQY
TRBV7-4,TRBJ2-1,ASSLGFRGTSEYNEQF
TRBV28,TRBJ1-5,ASSFLQVWGHSNQPQH
TRBV9,TRBJ2-3,ASSGPLSTDTQY
TRBV2,TRBJ1-3,ASRMTFSGNTIY
TRBV6-5,TRBJ1-6,ASSYSTGGAESPLH